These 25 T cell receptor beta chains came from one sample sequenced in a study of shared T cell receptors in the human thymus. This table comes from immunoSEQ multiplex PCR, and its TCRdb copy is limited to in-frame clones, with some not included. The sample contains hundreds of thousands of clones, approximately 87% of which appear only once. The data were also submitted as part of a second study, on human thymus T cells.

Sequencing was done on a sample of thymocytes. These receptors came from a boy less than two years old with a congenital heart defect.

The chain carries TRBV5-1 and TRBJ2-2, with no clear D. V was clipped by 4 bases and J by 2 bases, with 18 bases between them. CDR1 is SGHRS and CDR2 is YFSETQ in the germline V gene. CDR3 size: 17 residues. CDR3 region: CASSGGLGALNTGELFF. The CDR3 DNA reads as TGCGCCAGCAGCGGCGGCCTTGGAGCCCTCAACACCGGGGAGCTGTTTTTT. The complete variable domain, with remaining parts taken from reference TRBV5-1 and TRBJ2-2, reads KAGVTQTPRYLIKTRGQQVTLSCSPISGHRSVSWYQQTPGQGLQFLFEYFSETQRNKGNFPGRFSGRQFSNSRSEMNVSTLELGDSALYLCASSGGLGALNTGELFFGEGSRLTVL.

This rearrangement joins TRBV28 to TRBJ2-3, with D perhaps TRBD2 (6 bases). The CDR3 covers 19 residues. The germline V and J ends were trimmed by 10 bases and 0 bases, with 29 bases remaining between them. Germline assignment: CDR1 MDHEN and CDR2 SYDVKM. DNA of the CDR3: TGTGCCACCGTACGGGCAGGGTCTCAGGAGGGACCTAGCACAGATACGCAGTATTTT. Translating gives CATVRAGSQEGPSTDTQYF.

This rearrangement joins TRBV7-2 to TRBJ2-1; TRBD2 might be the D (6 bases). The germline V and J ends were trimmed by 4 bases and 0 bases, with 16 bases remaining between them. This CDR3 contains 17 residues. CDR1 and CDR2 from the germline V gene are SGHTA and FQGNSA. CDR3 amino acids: CASSSPGGEPSYNEQFF. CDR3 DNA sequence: TGTGCCAGCAGCTCCCCTGGCGGGGAGCCCTCCTACAATGAGCAGTTCTTC.

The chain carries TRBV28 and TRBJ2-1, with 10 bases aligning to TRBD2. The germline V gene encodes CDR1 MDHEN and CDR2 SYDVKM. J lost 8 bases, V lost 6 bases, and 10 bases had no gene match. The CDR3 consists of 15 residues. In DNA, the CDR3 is TGTGCCAGCAGCCCCCTAGCGGGAGTTGTGGATGAGCAGTTCTTC. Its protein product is CASSPLAGVVDEQFF.

CDR3 in amino acids: CASRNPSGNETQYF. The CDR3 DNA follows: TGTGCCAGCAGGAACCCTAGCGGGAACGAGACCCAGTACTTC. This chain joins TRBV25-1 and TRBJ2-5; TRBD2 matches 9 bases. Unmatched junction bases numbered 7, after V lost 6 bases and J lost 5 bases. CDR1 and CDR2 (germline): MGHDK, SYGVNS. The CDR3 runs 14 residues.

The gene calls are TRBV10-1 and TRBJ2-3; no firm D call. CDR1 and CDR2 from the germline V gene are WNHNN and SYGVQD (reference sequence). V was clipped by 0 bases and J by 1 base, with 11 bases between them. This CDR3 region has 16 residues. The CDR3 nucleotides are TGCGCCAGCAGTGAGTCTTTGGGTGAGGGCACAGATACGCAGTATTTT. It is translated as CASSESLGEGTDTQYF.

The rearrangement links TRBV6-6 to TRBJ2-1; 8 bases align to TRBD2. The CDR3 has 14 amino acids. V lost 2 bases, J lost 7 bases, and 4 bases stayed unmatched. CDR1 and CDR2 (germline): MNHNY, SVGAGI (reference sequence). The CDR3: CASSYPGRVNEQFF. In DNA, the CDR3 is TGTGCCAGCAGTTACCCCGGGAGGGTGAATGAGCAGTTCTTC.

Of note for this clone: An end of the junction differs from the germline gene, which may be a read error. The DNA of the CDR3 is TGCGCAGGAGGCTTGGCAGGCCTGTCCCCCTATGGCTACACCTTC. It is translated as CAGGLAGLSPYGYTF. The rearrangement links TRBV2 to TRBJ1-2; no clear D gene. The germline V gene has CDR1 SNHLY and CDR2 FYNNEI. The CDR3 runs 15 residues.

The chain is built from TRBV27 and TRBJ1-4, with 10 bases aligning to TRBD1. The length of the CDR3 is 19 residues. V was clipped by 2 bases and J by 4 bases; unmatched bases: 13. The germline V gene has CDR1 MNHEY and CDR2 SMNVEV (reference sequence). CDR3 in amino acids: CASSLSPLPWDRGNEKLFF. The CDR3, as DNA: TGTGCCAGCAGTTTAAGCCCCCTCCCCTGGGACAGGGGTAATGAAAAACTGTTTTTT. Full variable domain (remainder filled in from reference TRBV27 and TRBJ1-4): EAQVTQNPRYLITVTGKKLTVTCSQNMNHEYMSWYRQDPGLGLRQIYYSMNVEVTDKGDVPEGYKVSRKEKRNFPLILESPSPNQTSLYFCASSLSPLPWDRGNEKLFFGSGTQLSVL.

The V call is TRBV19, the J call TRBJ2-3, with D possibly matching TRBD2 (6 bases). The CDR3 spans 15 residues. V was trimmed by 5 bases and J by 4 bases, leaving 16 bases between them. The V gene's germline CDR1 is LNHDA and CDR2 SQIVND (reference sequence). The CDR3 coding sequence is TGTGCCAGTAGTCTGGCTAGCGCACGCCCAGATACGCAGTATTTT. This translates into CASSLASARPDTQYF. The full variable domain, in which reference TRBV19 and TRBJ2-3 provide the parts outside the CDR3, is DGGITQSPKYLFRKEGQNVTLSCEQNLNHDAMYWYRQDPGQGLRLIYYSQIVNDFQKGDIAEGYSVSREKKESFPLTVTSAQKNPTAFYLCASSLASARPDTQYFGPGTRLTVL.

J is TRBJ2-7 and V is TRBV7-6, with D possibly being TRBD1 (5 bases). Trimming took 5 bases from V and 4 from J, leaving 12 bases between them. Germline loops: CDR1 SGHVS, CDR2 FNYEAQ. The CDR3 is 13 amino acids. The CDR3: CASSLQTAYEQYF. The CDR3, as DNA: TGTGCCAGCAGCCTCCAGACAGCTTACGAGCAGTACTTC.

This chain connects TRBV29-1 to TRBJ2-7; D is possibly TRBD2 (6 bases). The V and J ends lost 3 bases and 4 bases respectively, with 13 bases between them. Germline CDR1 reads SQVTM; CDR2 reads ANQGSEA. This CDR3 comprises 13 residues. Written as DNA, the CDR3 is TGCAGCGTTGATGGGATCGCGGGGTACGAGCAGTACTTC. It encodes CSVDGIAGYEQYF.

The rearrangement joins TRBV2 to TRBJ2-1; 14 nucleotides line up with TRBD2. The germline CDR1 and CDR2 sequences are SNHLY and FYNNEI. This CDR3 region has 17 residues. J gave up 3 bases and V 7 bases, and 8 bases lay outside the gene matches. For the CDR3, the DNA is TGTGCCAGCACCCTCGGGACTAGCGGGAGTGACTACAATGAGCAGTTCTTC. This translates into CASTLGTSGSDYNEQFF.

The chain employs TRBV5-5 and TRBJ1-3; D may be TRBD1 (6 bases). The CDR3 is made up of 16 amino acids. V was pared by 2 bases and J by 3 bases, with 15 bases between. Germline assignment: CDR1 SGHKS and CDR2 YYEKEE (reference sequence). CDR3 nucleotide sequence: TGTGCCAGCAGCTTCGGGGGCGGGGGGAGTGGAAACACCATATATTTT. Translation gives CASSFGGGGSGNTIYF.

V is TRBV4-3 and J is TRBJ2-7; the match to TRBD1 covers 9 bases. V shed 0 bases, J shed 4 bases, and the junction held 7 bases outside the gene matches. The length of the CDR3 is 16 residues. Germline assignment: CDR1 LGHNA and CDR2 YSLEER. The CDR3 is CASSQERDRAWYEQYF. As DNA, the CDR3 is TGCGCCAGCAGCCAAGAGCGGGACAGGGCTTGGTACGAGCAGTACTTC.

The chain's CDR3 is CASSLARTSGSKNGELFF. CDR3 DNA sequence: TGCGCCAGCAGCTTGGCCAGGACTAGCGGGAGTAAGAACGGGGAGCTGTTTTTT. This chain links TRBV5-1 with TRBJ2-2; 13 bases are shared with TRBD2. CDR1 is SGHRS, CDR2 YFSETQ, per germline. There are 18 residues in the CDR3. The J segment lost 7 bases and the V segment lost 0 bases, leaving 9 bases of the junction unmatched.

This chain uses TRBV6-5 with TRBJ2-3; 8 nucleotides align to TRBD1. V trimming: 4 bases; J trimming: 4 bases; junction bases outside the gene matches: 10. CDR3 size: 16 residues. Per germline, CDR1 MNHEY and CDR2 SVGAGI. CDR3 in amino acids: CASSLAGTGTADTQYF. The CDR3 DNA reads TGTGCCAGCAGTTTAGCCGGGACAGGCACAGCAGATACGCAGTATTTT.

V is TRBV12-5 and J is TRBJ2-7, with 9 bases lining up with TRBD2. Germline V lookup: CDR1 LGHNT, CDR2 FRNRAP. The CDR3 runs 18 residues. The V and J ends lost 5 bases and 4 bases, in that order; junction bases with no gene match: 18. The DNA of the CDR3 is TGTGCTAGTGGTCCAAGGGCTAGCGGGATAGATCGGACTTACGAGCAGTACTTC. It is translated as CASGPRASGIDRTYEQYF.

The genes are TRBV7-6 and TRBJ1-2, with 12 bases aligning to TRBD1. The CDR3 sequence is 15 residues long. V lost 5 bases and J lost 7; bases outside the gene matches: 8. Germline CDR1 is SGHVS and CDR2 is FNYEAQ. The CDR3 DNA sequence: TGTGCCAGCAGCCTACGGGACAGGGGGCTCCCTGGCTACACCTTC. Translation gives CASSLRDRGLPGYTF.

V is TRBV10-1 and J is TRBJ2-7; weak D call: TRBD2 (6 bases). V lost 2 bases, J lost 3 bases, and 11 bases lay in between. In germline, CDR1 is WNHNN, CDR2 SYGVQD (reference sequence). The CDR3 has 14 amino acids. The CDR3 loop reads CASSEPNGSYEQYF. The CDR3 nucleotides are TGCGCCAGCAGTGAGCCCAACGGGAGCTACGAGCAGTACTTC.

CDR3 region: CASGFSTKEANTEAFF. In DNA, the CDR3 is TGTGCTAGTGGTTTTTCTACGAAGGAGGCCAACACTGAAGCTTTCTTT. The V gene is TRBV12-5, the J gene TRBJ1-1, with D unclear. V lost 3 bases and J lost 2, with 16 bases in between. The germline V gene has CDR1 LGHNT and CDR2 FRNRAP. This CDR3 has 16 amino acids.

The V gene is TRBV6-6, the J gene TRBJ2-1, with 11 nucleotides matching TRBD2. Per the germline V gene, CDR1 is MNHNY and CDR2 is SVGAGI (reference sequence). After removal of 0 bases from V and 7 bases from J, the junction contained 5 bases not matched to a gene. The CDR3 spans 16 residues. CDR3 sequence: CASSYSLAGGQNEQFF. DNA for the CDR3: TGTGCCAGCAGTTACTCCTTAGCGGGAGGGCAAAATGAGCAGTTCTTC.

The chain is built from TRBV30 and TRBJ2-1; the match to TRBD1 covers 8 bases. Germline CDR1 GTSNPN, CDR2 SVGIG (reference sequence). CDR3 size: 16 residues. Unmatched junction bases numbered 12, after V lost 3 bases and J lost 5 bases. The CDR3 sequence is CAWRWLAGGENNEQFF. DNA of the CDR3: TGTGCCTGGAGGTGGCTGGCAGGGGGCGAGAACAATGAGCAGTTCTTC.

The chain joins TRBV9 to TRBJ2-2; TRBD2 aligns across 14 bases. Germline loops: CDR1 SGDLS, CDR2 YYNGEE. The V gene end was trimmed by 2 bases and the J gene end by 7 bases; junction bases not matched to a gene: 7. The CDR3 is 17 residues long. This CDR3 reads CASSVIGTSGRVGELFF. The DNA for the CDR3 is TGTGCCAGCAGCGTGATCGGGACTAGCGGGAGAGTCGGGGAGCTGTTTTTT.

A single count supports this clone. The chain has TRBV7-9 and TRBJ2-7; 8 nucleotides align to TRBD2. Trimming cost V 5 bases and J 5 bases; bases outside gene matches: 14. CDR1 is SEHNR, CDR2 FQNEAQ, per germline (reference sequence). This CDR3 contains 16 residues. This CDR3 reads CASSVDSGTRRNEQYF. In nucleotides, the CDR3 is TGTGCCAGCAGCGTAGATTCCGGGACTAGGCGAAACGAGCAGTACTTC.